This TCR beta chain was sequenced during a study of early stage breast cancer tumors (dated 2017 in TCRdb). Describing the broader study: Of the approximately 15 invasive breast tumors, some twelve were found to be estrogen receptor-positive, progesterone receptor-positive and HER2-negative. Of the roughly twelve ER+/PR+/HER2- tumors, eight were classified as invasive ductal carcinomas and four as invasive lobular carcinomas. On average, each sample got 9 to 10-fold read coverage. The samples as a whole yielded some 2,500,000 detected templates, corresponding to around 1,100,000 unique clonotypes. Broad study findings and their caveats: Tumors showed about 2.5-fold higher T cell density and higher clonality than adjacent normal breast tissue. Sequencing bulk genomic DNA from unsorted cells could not capture chain pairing or functional markers like CD4, CD8 and FOXP3. Because the cohort was small, analysis by tumor subtype was not possible. Repertoires from blood and normal breast were more alike than repertoires from blood and tumor, and in about 85% of the 16 patients, comparing each tissue with blood separated tumor from normal. Enriched TCRB sequences shared across patients were mostly commonly generated sequences, unlikely to play an important role in the tumor microenvironment.

Concerning this clone itself: Its recognized antigen is unknown. No per-base quality is available; no much larger clone lies one base away.

Taken from about 1.9-4.1 cm away from the tumor, the adjacent normal breast tissue was rinsed with PBS and kept in prechilled RNAlater. Because of high lipid content and low cell density, roughly 100-340 mg of normal breast tissue was often needed to obtain sufficient DNA. The study profiled bulk TCR beta-chain repertoires in matched peripheral blood, tumor and adjacent normal breast tissue taken from some 15 patients with early-stage breast cancer. The Qiagen AllPrep DNA/RNA Mini kit was used for genomic DNA extraction. Trimming at the junction amounts to 1 base on V and 3 bases on J, and the germline ends lie 13 bases apart. CDR1 and CDR2 are read off the germline V gene as SQVTM and ANQGSEA. The cysteine opens and the phenylalanine closes a CDR3 of 14 amino acids. Of all the DNA, just the CDR3 is kept, 42 bases in frame from base 1. Each sample was amplified in two independent genomic DNA replicates, using approximately 0.5 ug for blood and around 1.5 ug for tumor or normal breast. TCRB sequencing of genomic DNA was carried out with the ImmunoSeq Intro kit according to the manufacturer's instructions. Multiplex PCR was run for 31 cycles using proprietary primers and spike-in control sequences for absolute quantification. Single-end 150-bp reads were used to sequence an 87-bp fragment spanning the CDR3 plus the flanking V and J genes. Seven samples, each with two replicates, were multiplexed per lane of an Illumina MiSeq using version 3.0 chemistry. The authors' analysis ran thus. Raw data were processed by the vendor's proprietary pipeline, with both replicates merged into one result per sample. Clonotypes were defined as productive rearrangements sharing the V-gene family, CDR3 amino acid sequence and J-gene segment. To compute clonality, the normalized Shannon entropy (Pielou evenness) of TCRB abundances was subtracted from 1. T cell density was estimated as total templates divided by the number of input cells, with the number of input cells inferred from the DNA input amount. Recon with default parameters was used to estimate total repertoire diversity and clonality. A clonotype counted as tumor-enriched if its abundance in tumor exceeded 0.1% and was at least 32-fold higher than its abundance in normal breast. TCRdb limited this immuneACCESS table to in-frame rearrangements with V and J called. A share of clones is missing; checked studies link under half to unresolved V genes, and the rest is unexplained. The V and J calls and clone size are taken from that table; D and trimming were inferred from the DNA. This sample comprises 9,000 to 9,500 clones, roughly two thirds of them detected only once. Approximately 17% of the sample is in the top ten clones.

This TCR came from a person between 55 and 69 years old with breast cancer. The chain employs TRBV29-1 and TRBJ2-7, and possibly TRBD1, on 6 matching bases. What was sequenced was normal breast tissue next to the tumor. At the DNA level, the sequence is TGCAGCGTTGAAGGGGCAGGGGACCACTACGAGCAGTACTTC. Its translation is CSVEGAGDHYEQYF.